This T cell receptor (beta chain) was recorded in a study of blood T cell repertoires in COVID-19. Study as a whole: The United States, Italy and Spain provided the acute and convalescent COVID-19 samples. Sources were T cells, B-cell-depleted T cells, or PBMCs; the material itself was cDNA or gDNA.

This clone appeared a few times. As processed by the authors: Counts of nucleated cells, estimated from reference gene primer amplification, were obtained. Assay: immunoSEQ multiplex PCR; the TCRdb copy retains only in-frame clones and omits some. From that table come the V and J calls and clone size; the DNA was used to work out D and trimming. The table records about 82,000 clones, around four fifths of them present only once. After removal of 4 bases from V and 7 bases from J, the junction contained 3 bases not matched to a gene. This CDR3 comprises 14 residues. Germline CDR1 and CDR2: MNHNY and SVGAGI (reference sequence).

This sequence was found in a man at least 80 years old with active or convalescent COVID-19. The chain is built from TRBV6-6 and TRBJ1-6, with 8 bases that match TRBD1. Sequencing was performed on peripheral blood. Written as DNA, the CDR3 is TGTGCCAGCAGTTCGACAGGGGAAAATTCACCCCTCCACTTT. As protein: CASSSTGENSPLHF.